This T cell receptor beta chain was recorded in a study of PD-1 blockade in classical Hodgkin lymphoma. Clones were sequenced by immunoSEQ multiplex PCR, and TCRdb holds only the in-frame ones, with some missing. The sample holds roughly 31,000 clones; roughly 87% are singletons and the top ten take 2% to 3%. Every one of the patients relapsed after autologous stem cell transplantation (brentuximab vedotin exposure was variable). Investigators isolated CD4+ T cells from thawed PBMCs through magnetic negative selection. Germline V gives CDR1 SGHTA, CDR2 FQGNSA. With V trimmed by 8 bases and J by 3 bases, 4 bases remained unmatched. The CDR3 is made up of 13 amino acids.

This chain links TRBV7-2 with TRBJ2-1; 7 bases are a match to TRBD1. The origin of this receptor is a human donor with classical Hodgkin lymphoma. The source material was CD4+ T cells from blood, sampled at baseline. CDR3 coding DNA: TGTGCCAGCTCCGGGACAGTCTACAATGAGCAGTTCTTC. Its protein product is CASSGTVYNEQFF.